A single sample gave rise to the 18 T cell receptor beta chains below, sequenced in a study of blood T cell repertoires in COVID-19. Sequencing used immunoSEQ multiplex PCR; TCRdb keeps in-frame clones, though not all of them. This sample has more than 250,000 clones, with roughly nine tenths found just once. Input material: PBMCs or T cells enriched from blood (not recorded which). These receptors came from a woman younger than 45 who had recovered from COVID-19.

This clone was detected a few times. The chain combines TRBV30 with TRBJ1-1; D gene unclear. V was cut by 2 bases and J by 1 base, with 8 bases left in between. The germline CDR1 and CDR2 sequences are GTSNPN and SVGIG (reference sequence). The CDR3 extends over 13 amino acids. The CDR3 here is CAWSYSKNTEAFF. The CDR3 DNA follows: TGTGCCTGGAGTTATTCTAAGAACACTGAAGCTTTCTTT. Looking up the rest from reference TRBV30 and TRBJ1-1 gives the full variable domain: SQTIHQWPATLVQPVGSPLSLECTVEGTSNPNLYWYRQAAGRGLQLLFYSVGIGQISSEVPQNLSASRPQDRQFILSSKKLLLSDSGFYLCAWSYSKNTEAFFGQGTRLTVV.

V gene TRBV6-5 combines with J gene TRBJ1-3; 9 bases match TRBD1. With V trimmed by 10 bases and J by 0 bases, 7 bases remained unmatched. From germline, CDR1 is MNHEY and CDR2 SVGAGI. This CDR3 spans 15 amino acids. The CDR3 region is CATGQGTSSGNTIYF. The CDR3 bases are TGTGCCACCGGACAGGGGACCAGCTCTGGAAACACCATATATTTT.

CDR3 region: CASSWGLAQETQYF. The CDR3 DNA follows: TGCGCCAGCAGCTGGGGACTAGCCCAAGAGACCCAGTACTTC. The chain couples TRBV5-1 to TRBJ2-5, with 9 bases that match TRBD2. The germline V gene has CDR1 SGHRS and CDR2 YFSETQ. The V and J ends lost 3 bases and 1 base, in that order; junction bases with no gene match: 1. CDR3 length: 14 amino acids.

The V and J genes are TRBV10-3 and TRBJ2-5, with 7 bases matching TRBD1. This CDR3 is built from 14 residues. From germline, CDR1 is ENHRY and CDR2 SYGVKD. J gave up 1 base and V 4 bases, and 3 bases lay outside the gene matches. Here the CDR3 DNA reads TGTGCCATCAGTGTGGGGACAGCCCAAGAGACCCAGTACTTC. It codes for CAISVGTAQETQYF.

The chain is built from TRBV30 and TRBJ2-2, with 9 bases that match TRBD1. V shed 4 bases, J shed 5 bases, and the junction held 5 bases outside the gene matches. The V gene's germline CDR1 is GTSNPN and CDR2 SVGIG (reference sequence). This CDR3 contains 14 residues. The CDR3 region is CAWIRDRVTGELFF. The CDR3 nucleotides are TGTGCCTGGATCCGGGACAGGGTTACCGGGGAGCTGTTTTTT.

V is TRBV7-9 and J is TRBJ1-1; D unresolved. Trimming left V 1 base short and J 4 bases short, with 10 bases between. Germline CDR1 SEHNR, CDR2 FQNEAQ (reference sequence). There are 14 residues in the CDR3. The CDR3 sequence is CASSLGRDVTEAFF. DNA for the CDR3: TGTGCCAGCAGCTTAGGTCGGGATGTCACTGAAGCTTTCTTT.

The chain uses TRBV9 and TRBJ2-3; 10 nucleotides match TRBD2. The J segment lost 1 base and the V segment lost 4 bases, leaving 6 bases of the junction unmatched. CDR1 and CDR2 from the germline V gene are SGDLS and YYNGEE. The CDR3 is 16 residues long. CDR3 DNA: TGTGCCAGCAGCCCCCCCCTAGCGGGGGGCACAGATACGCAGTATTTT. This encodes CASSPPLAGGTDTQYF.

The J gene is TRBJ1-1, the V gene TRBV19, with no clear D. The CDR3 runs 15 residues. Trimming pared 7 bases from V and 1 base from J, leaving 16 bases between. Germline loops: CDR1 LNHDA, CDR2 SQIVND (reference sequence). The CDR3 nucleotides are TGTGCCAGTACCTCGACACTCTCGGCGAACACTGAAGCTTTCTTT. It translates to CASTSTLSANTEAFF. Drawing the rest from reference TRBV19 and TRBJ1-1, the complete variable domain is DGGITQSPKYLFRKEGQNVTLSCEQNLNHDAMYWYRQDPGQGLRLIYYSQIVNDFQKGDIAEGYSVSREKKESFPLTVTSAQKNPTAFYLCASTSTLSANTEAFFGQGTRLTVV.

This chain links TRBV30 with TRBJ1-6, with 9 bases fitting TRBD1. V lost 3 bases and J lost 6; bases outside the gene matches: 12. The CDR3 has 17 amino acids. Germline assignment: CDR1 GTSNPN and CDR2 SVGIG (reference sequence). CDR3 DNA sequence: TGTGCCTGGAGCTGGGCGGACAGGGGAAATTTTAATTCACCCCTCCACTTT. The encoded protein is CAWSWADRGNFNSPLHF.

The chain combines TRBV29-1 with TRBJ2-5; tentative D call: TRBD2 (6 bases). Deletions cut 6 bases from V and 1 base from J, with 15 bases between. This CDR3 has 14 amino acids. In germline, CDR1 is SQVTM, CDR2 ANQGSEA. The CDR3, as DNA: TGCAGCGTCAAAGATCTCGGGGGCCAAGAGACCCAGTACTTC. Amino acids: CSVKDLGGQETQYF.

The chain carries TRBV6-5 and TRBJ1-2; D may be TRBD1 (5 bases). The CDR3 covers 15 residues. In germline, CDR1 is MNHEY, CDR2 SVGAGI. Trimming stripped 1 base from V and 4 bases from J, with 13 bases between. CDR3 coding DNA: TGTGCCAGCAGTTACTTGGGGCCCCCGAGCTATGGCTACACCTTC. It yields the protein CASSYLGPPSYGYTF.

The chain links TRBV12-2 to TRBJ1-5. TRBV12-2 is listed as a pseudogene. CDR3 length equals 16 residues. For the CDR3, the DNA is TGTGCAAGTCGCTTAGGGGGGGACTATAGCAATCAGCCCCAGCATTTT. Protein product: CASRLGGDYSNQPQHF.

The gene calls are TRBV6-4 and TRBJ1-2, with D unclear. Germline values: CDR1 MRHNA, CDR2 SNTAGT. This CDR3 spans 14 amino acids. Trimming removed 3 bases at V and 4 bases at J, with 12 bases between. In nucleotides, the CDR3 is TGTGCCAGCAGTGATTCCGACATGGGCTATGGCTACACCTTC. It is translated as CASSDSDMGYGYTF.

The CDR3 reads CASIRRETTDTQYF. The CDR3 DNA is TGTGCCAGCATTCGACGGGAGACCACAGATACGCAGTATTTT. The chain uses TRBV2 and TRBJ2-3; D possibly corresponds to TRBD2 (6 bases). The CDR3 is made up of 14 amino acids. V lost 7 bases, J lost 2 bases, and 13 bases lay in between. Germline CDR1 SNHLY, CDR2 FYNNEI. Based on the CDR3 plus reference TRBV2 and TRBJ2-3, the full variable domain is EPEVTQTPSHQVTQMGQEVILRCVPISNHLYFYWYRQILGQKVEFLVSFYNNEISEKSEIFDDQFSVERPDGSNFTLKIRSTKLEDSAMYFCASIRRETTDTQYFGPGTRLTVL.

The chain has TRBV2 and TRBJ1-6; 8 bases match TRBD1. Losses at the gene ends were 6 bases for V and 5 bases for J; bases not matched to a gene: 0. Germline values: CDR1 SNHLY, CDR2 FYNNEI. The length of the CDR3 is 13 residues. CDR3 sequence reads: CASRTGDNSPLHF. The CDR3 nucleotides read TGTGCCAGCAGGACAGGGGATAATTCACCCCTCCACTTT.

CDR3 sequence reads: CASNRGGGDTQYF. The CDR3 DNA reads as TGTGCCAGCAACCGCGGGGGGGGAGATACGCAGTATTTT. V usage is TRBV27 and J usage is TRBJ2-3; 9 bases align to TRBD2. The CDR3 sequence is 13 residues long. Trimming cost V 7 bases and J 5 bases; bases outside gene matches: 4. CDR1 MNHEY and CDR2 SMNVEV come from the germline V gene (reference sequence).

The chain carries TRBV5-6 and TRBJ1-2; TRBD1 might be the D (5 bases). V lost 0 bases and J 3 bases, leaving 9 bases between the germline ends. The CDR3 is 14 amino acids. Looked up from germline, CDR1 is SGHDT and CDR2 is YYEEEE. For the CDR3, the DNA is TGTGCCAGCAGCTTGGTGGGGCTGGACTATGGCTACACCTTC. It is translated as CASSLVGLDYGYTF.

The rearrangement uses TRBV2 and TRBJ1-1; weak D call: TRBD1 (6 bases). CDR3 size: 15 residues. Germline assignment: CDR1 SNHLY and CDR2 FYNNEI. Trimming shortened V by 6 bases and J by 3 bases, and 17 bases separated the two germline ends. This chain's CDR3 is CASSPTGLSDTEAFF. The CDR3 DNA sequence: TGTGCCAGCAGCCCGACAGGTTTGTCGGACACTGAAGCTTTCTTT.